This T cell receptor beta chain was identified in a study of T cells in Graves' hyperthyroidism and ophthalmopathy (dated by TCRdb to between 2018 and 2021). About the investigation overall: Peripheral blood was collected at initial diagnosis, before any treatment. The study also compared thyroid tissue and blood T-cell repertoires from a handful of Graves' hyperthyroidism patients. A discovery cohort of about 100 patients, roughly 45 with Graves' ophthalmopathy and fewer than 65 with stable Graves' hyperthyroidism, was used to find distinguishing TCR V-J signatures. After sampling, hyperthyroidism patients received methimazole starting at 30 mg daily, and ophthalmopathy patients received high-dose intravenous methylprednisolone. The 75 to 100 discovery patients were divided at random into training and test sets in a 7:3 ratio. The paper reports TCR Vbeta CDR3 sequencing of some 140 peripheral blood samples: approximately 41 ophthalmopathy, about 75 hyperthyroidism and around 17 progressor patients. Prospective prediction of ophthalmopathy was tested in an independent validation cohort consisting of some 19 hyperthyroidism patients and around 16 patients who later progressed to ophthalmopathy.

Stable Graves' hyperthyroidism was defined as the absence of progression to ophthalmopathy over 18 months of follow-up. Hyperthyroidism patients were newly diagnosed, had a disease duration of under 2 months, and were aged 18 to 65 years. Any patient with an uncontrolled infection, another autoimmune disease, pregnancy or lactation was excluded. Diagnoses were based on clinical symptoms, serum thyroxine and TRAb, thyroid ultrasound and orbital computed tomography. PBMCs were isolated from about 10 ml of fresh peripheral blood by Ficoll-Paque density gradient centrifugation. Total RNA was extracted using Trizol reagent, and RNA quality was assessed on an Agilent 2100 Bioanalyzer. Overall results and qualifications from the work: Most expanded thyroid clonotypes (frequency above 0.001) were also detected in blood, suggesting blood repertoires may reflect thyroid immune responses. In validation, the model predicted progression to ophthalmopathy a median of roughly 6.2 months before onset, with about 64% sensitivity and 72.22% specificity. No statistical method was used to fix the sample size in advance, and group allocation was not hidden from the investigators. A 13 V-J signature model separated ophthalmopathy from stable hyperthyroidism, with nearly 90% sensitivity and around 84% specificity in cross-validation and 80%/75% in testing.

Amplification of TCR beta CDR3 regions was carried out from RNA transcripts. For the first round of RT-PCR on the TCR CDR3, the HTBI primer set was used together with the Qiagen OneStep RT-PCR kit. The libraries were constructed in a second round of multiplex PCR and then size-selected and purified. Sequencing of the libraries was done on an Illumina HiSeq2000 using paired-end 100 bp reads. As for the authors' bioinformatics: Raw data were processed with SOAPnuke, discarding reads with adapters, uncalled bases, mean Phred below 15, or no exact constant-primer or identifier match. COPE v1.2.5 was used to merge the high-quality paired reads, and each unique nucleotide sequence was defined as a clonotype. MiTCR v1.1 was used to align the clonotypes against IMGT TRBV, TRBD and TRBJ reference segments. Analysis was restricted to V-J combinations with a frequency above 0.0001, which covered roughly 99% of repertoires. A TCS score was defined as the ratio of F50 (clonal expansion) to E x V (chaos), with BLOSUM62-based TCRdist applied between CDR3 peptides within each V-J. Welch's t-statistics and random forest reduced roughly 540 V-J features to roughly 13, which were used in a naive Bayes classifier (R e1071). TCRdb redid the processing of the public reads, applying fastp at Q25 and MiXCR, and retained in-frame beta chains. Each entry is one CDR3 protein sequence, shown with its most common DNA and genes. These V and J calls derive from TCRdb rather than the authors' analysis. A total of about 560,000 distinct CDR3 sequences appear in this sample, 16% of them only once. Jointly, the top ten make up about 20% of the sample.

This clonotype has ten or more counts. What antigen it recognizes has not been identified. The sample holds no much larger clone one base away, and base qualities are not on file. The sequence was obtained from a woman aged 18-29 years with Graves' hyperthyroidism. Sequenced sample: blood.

DNA sequence: TGCAGTGCTAGACCGGGACACTCACTTTACAATGAGCAGTTCTTC. This gives the protein CSARPGHSLYNEQFF. The V and J segments used are TRBV20-1 and TRBJ2-1; tentative D gene TRBD1, with 6 bases matching. According to the germline V gene (reference sequence), CDR1 reads DFQATT and CDR2 reads SNEGSKA. The CDR3 has 15 amino acids, counting the end cysteine and phenylalanine. Left in the record is the CDR3 DNA by itself, 45 bases read in frame from the first base. Trimming takes 2 bases from V and 4 bases from J, and the germline ends sit 15 bases apart.